The clone carrying this T cell receptor (beta chain) was detected a few times. No antigen is known for it. The data were taken from a study of regulatory T cells in long-lasting Graves disease. Findings and caveats of the study: There were preferences for TRBV28, TRBJ1-2 and TRBJ2-5 in persistent disease. Samples came from peripheral blood alone, without thyroid tissue. Persistent patients had more shared public clonotypes (2,741) than new patients (around 1,000).

Trimming removed 8 bases at V and 2 bases at J, with 16 bases between. Germline V gives CDR1 MNHNS, CDR2 SASEGT. The CDR3 is 14 amino acids. To make TCR beta libraries, researchers used iRepertoire HTBI primers and Arm-PCR of CDR3 regions. In TCRdb, the multiplex PCR reads were re-called with MiXCR into one record per CDR3 protein. This table holds about 470,000 distinct CDR3 sequences, about 20% found once. Time point meaning: persistent/refractory GD, antithyroid drugs over 5 years with positive TRAb. The TCR library was made from RNA extracted from PBMCs. All patients originated from an endocrinology department located in Xi'an, China.

The clonotype comes from a female donor with Graves disease. The V and J genes are TRBV6-1 and TRBJ2-7; maybe TRBD1 (6 bases). Specimen: peripheral blood mononuclear cells (PBMCs), collected when the disease was refractory, from a patient treated with antithyroid drugs. CDR3 nucleotide sequence: TGTGCCAGCGGCCCGGGACAAGGGGCCTACGAGCAGTACTTC. Residues: CASGPGQGAYEQYF.